These T cell receptor beta chains were read from a single sample in a study of radiotherapy plus CTLA-4 blockade in lung cancer. Only in-frame clones appear in the TCRdb table, and some are missing; sequencing was by immunoSEQ multiplex PCR. The data show 55,000 to 80,000 clones, more than 75% seen once. The sequencing used peripheral blood, collected from a patient treated with radiotherapy plus ipilimumab. Every receptor here comes from a human donor with non-small cell lung cancer that progressed on radiotherapy plus ipilimumab. Both conserved end residues are part of each CDR3. The D gene is left open where the match is weak. Expanded clones get a size class; other rows say once, few or many, or leave the size out.

v_gene: TRBV5-1
abundance: -
d_gene: -
len: 15
j_gene: TRBJ2-1
CDR3nt: TGCGCCAGCAGCCTGGGGACTCTGATAGGCGATGAGCAGTTCTTC
CDR3aa: CASSLGTLIGDEQFF

v_gene: TRBV7-9
abundance: -
d_gene: TRBD2
len: 16
j_gene: TRBJ2-2
CDR3nt: TGTGCCAGCAGGGAAGGGACTAGCGCGAACACCGGGGAGCTGTTTTTT
CDR3aa: CASREGTSANTGELFF

v_gene: TRBV5-1
abundance: -
d_gene: TRBD1
len: 14
j_gene: TRBJ1-1
CDR3nt: TGCGCCAGCAGCCTACGACAGGGCACTCATGAAGCTTTCTTT
CDR3aa: CASSLRQGTHEAFF

v_gene: TRBV12-5
abundance: few
d_gene: -
len: 11
j_gene: TRBJ1-3
CDR3nt: TGTGCTAGTGGTTTAATTGACACCATATATTTT
CDR3aa: CASGLIDTIYF

v_gene: TRBV11-1
abundance: once
d_gene: TRBD2
len: 14
j_gene: TRBJ2-7
CDR3nt: TGTGCCAGCAGCGTTATTGGCGGGAGCCACGAGCAGTACTTC
CDR3aa: CASSVIGGSHEQYF

v_gene: TRBV7-8
abundance: -
d_gene: -
len: 12
j_gene: TRBJ1-2
CDR3nt: TGTGCCAGCAGCCCCGGGAGCTATGGCTACACCTTC
CDR3aa: CASSPGSYGYTF

v_gene: TRBV28
abundance: few
d_gene: TRBD1
len: 14
j_gene: TRBJ1-5
CDR3nt: TGTGCCACGGACAGGGGGCGCGCAGGCCAGCCCCAGCATTTT
CDR3aa: CATDRGRAGQPQHF

v_gene: TRBV7-2
abundance: -
d_gene: -
len: 12
j_gene: TRBJ1-1
CDR3nt: TGTGCCAGCAGCTTAGGGGTTACTGAAGCTTTCTTT
CDR3aa: CASSLGVTEAFF

v_gene: TRBV13
abundance: -
d_gene: TRBD1
len: 13
j_gene: TRBJ1-1
CDR3nt: TGTGCCAGCCGAATGACAGGGCGGGCTGAAGCTTTCTTT
CDR3aa: CASRMTGRAEAFF

v_gene: TRBV28
abundance: few
d_gene: -
len: 13
j_gene: TRBJ1-2
CDR3nt: TGTGCCAGCAGTTTAGCAGGGGTTCATGGCTACACCTTC
CDR3aa: CASSLAGVHGYTF

v_gene: TRBV30
abundance: -
d_gene: -
len: 13
j_gene: TRBJ2-3
CDR3nt: TGTGCCTGGAGGGAGGGAGGCACAGATACGCAGTATTTT
CDR3aa: CAWREGGTDTQYF

v_gene: TRBV11-2
abundance: -
d_gene: TRBD2
len: 15
j_gene: TRBJ2-2
CDR3nt: TGTGCCAGCAGCTTAGGGACTAGCGAGGCCGGGGAGCTGTTTTTT
CDR3aa: CASSLGTSEAGELFF

v_gene: TRBV7-3
abundance: -
d_gene: -
len: 17
j_gene: TRBJ2-3
CDR3nt: TGTGCCAGCAGCCCCACGGGAGGGGGCACTGGCACAGATACGCAGTATTTT
CDR3aa: CASSPTGGGTGTDTQYF

v_gene: TRBV27
abundance: -
d_gene: -
len: 13
j_gene: TRBJ1-5
CDR3nt: TGTGCCAGCAGTTTCTCAGGGGCCCAGCCCCAGCATTTT
CDR3aa: CASSFSGAQPQHF

v_gene: TRBV2
abundance: -
d_gene: -
len: 15
j_gene: TRBJ1-3
CDR3nt: TGTGCCAGCAGTGTGCAGGTCAGCTCTGGAAACACCATATATTTT
CDR3aa: CASSVQVSSGNTIYF